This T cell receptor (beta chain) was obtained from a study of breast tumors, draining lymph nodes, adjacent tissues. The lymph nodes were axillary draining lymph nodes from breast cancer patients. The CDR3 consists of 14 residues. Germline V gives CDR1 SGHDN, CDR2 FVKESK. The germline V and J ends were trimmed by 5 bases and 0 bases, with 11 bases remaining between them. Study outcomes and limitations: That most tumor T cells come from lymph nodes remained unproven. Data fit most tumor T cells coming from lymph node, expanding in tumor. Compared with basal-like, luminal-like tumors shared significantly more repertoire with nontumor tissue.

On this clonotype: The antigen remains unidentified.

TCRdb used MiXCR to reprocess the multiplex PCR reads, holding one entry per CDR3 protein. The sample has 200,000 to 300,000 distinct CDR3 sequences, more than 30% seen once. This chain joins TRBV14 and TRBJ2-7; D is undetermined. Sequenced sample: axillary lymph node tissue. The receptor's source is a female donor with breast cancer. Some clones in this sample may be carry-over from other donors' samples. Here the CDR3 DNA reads TGTGCCAGCAGCTGGTCGCCTAACTCCTACGAGCAGTACTTC. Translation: CASSWSPNSYEQYF. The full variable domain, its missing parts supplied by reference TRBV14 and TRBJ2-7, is EAGVTQFPSHSVIEKGQTVTLRCDPISGHDNLYWYRRVMGKEIKFLLHFVKESKQDESGMPNNRFLAERTGGTYSTLKVQPAELEDSGVYFCASSWSPNSYEQYFGPGTRLTVT.